The rows below give T cell receptor beta chains drawn from one sample of a study of cytomegalovirus exposure and HLA in healthy donors. Sequencing was performed with immunoSEQ multiplex PCR; in TCRdb, only in-frame clones are kept and a portion is missing. This sample carries around 180,000 clones, 80% of them seen once, and the ten largest clones take around 7.2%. Sequenced sample: PBMCs. These receptors were taken from a man younger than 45 in good health and CMV-seropositive. Each CDR3 is given with its conserved first and last residue. Each record gives: V gene, clone size, D gene, J gene, CDR3 DNA, CDR3 protein. The D gene is left open where the match is weak. The listing skips clone size in some rows; elsewhere it reads once, few, many or a size class.

TRBV13	NA	NA	TRBJ2-6	TGTGCCAGCAGCTCCCCGTTGTCCGCTGGGGCCAACGTCCTGACTTTC	CASSSPLSAGANVLTF
TRBV11-2	once	NA	TRBJ2-7	TGTGCCAGCAGAGATGAATACAGGGACTCCTACGAGCAGTACTTC	CASRDEYRDSYEQYF
TRBV6-5	NA	NA	TRBJ2-7	TGTGCCAGCAGTTCTACGACAGACGGCGGCTACGAGCAGTACTTC	CASSSTTDGGYEQYF
TRBV7-9	few	NA	TRBJ1-5	TGTGCCAGCAGCTTAGGGGACACCAATCAGCCCCAGCATTTT	CASSLGDTNQPQHF
TRBV14	once	TRBD1	TRBJ2-5	TGTGCCAGCAGCCAAGAAAGGGGGCGCATAGAGACCCAGTACTTC	CASSQERGRIETQYF
TRBV2	NA	NA	TRBJ1-4	TGTGCCAGCAGTGCGCGATCCCCTCGGGCTAATGAAAAACTGTTTTTT	CASSARSPRANEKLFF
TRBV4-3	NA	NA	TRBJ2-5	TGCGCCAGCAGCCAAGATCTGCAAGAGACCCAGTACTTC	CASSQDLQETQYF
TRBV27	NA	TRBD1	TRBJ1-1	TGTGCCAGCAGTTCCCCGGGACAGGGATATACTGAAGCTTTCTTT	CASSSPGQGYTEAFF
TRBV19	NA	TRBD1	TRBJ1-2	TGTGCCAGTAGTATAGGTGGGACAGGGGGGACCTATGGCTACACCTTC	CASSIGGTGGTYGYTF
TRBV19	NA	NA	TRBJ2-7	TGTGCCAGTAGTATGGACAGCTTCTCCTACGAGCAGTACTTC	CASSMDSFSYEQYF
TRBV25-1	NA	NA	TRBJ2-2	TGTGCCAGCAGTGAAACAGGGTTTCTTAACACCGGGGAGCTGTTTTTT	CASSETGFLNTGELFF
TRBV11-3	once	TRBD1	TRBJ2-7	TGTGCCAGCAGCTTAGAATACAGGGGGTTAAAAGGGTACGAGCAGTACTTC	CASSLEYRGLKGYEQYF
TRBV6-5	NA	NA	TRBJ1-6	TGTGCCAGCAGTTACTCGAAACGGAATTCACCCCTCCACTTT	CASSYSKRNSPLHF
TRBV25-1	few	NA	TRBJ2-5	TGTGCCAGCAGTGAAACTAGGCCGGGGGAGACCCAGTACTTC	CASSETRPGETQYF
TRBV25-1	NA	NA	TRBJ2-2	TGTGCCAGCAGTGAATGGAGCACAGGAACGAACACCGGGGAGCTGTTTTTT	CASSEWSTGTNTGELFF
TRBV4-1	NA	TRBD1	TRBJ1-2	TGCGCCAGCAGCCAAGAGGGACAGGGGAACTATGGCTACACCTTC	CASSQEGQGNYGYTF
TRBV7-2	NA	TRBD1	TRBJ2-7	TGTGCCAGCAGCATCGACAGGGTTCCCTACGAGCAGTACTTC	CASSIDRVPYEQYF
TRBV27	NA	NA	TRBJ1-1	TGTGCCAGCAGTTCCGCCCCGGGGGGACGAGGTGAAGCTTTCTTT	CASSSAPGGRGEAFF
TRBV10-1	NA	TRBD2	TRBJ2-7	TGCGCCAGCGGCGGGGGGGCTATACGCGAGCAGTACTTC	CASGGGAIREQYF
TRBV10-3	NA	NA	TRBJ2-7	TGTGCCATCAGTGAGTCGCTCACAACCTACGAGCAGTACTTC	CAISESLTTYEQYF
TRBV5-4	NA	TRBD2	TRBJ2-3	TGTGCCAGCAGCTTCCCCGGGAGGAGCACAGATACGCAGTATTTT	CASSFPGRSTDTQYF
TRBV19	NA	NA	TRBJ1-2	TGTGCCAGTAGTCCGCAGACAGCCACTAACTATGGCTACACCTTC	CASSPQTATNYGYTF
TRBV19	NA	TRBD1	TRBJ2-1	TGTGCCAGTAGTCCGGACAGGGGGCGCGACAATGAGCAGTTCTTC	CASSPDRGRDNEQFF
TRBV5-6	NA	NA	TRBJ2-7	TGTGCCAGCAGCTTGGCAGGCAGGATGGACGAGCAGTACTTC	CASSLAGRMDEQYF
TRBV2	NA	NA	TRBJ2-7	TGTGCCAGCGGAAGGACTACGGTGGGCTACGAGCAGTACTTC	CASGRTTVGYEQYF
TRBV29-1	NA	TRBD2	TRBJ2-1	TGCAGCGGTACGACTAGCCCATTGAAGCAGTTCTTC	CSGTTSPLKQFF
TRBV18	NA	NA	TRBJ2-7	TGTGCCAGCTCACTCACCGGGTCAGACTACGAGCAGTACTTC	CASSLTGSDYEQYF
TRBV5-4	NA	NA	TRBJ1-4	TGTGCCAGCAGTCCTGACAGGTATAATGAAAAACTGTTTTTT	CASSPDRYNEKLFF
TRBV2	once	TRBD1	TRBJ2-5	TGTGCCAGCAGTGCCGGGACAGGGGGCGGATCTAGCGAGACCCAGTACTTC	CASSAGTGGGSSETQYF
TRBV2	once	TRBD2	TRBJ2-7	TGTGCCAGCCTGGGACTAGCGGGAGCCTACGAGCAGTACTTC	CASLGLAGAYEQYF
TRBV5-1	NA	NA	TRBJ2-3	TGCGCCAGCAGCTTGGAGGGGCCGCCGAGCACAGATACGCAGTATTTT	CASSLEGPPSTDTQYF
TRBV7-9	NA	TRBD2	TRBJ2-7	TGTGCCAGCAGACCACAGCGGGGTTTGGACTCAAAGGGCGAGCAGTACTTC	CASRPQRGLDSKGEQYF
TRBV7-8	NA	TRBD1	TRBJ2-7	TGTGCCAGCAGCTTAAAGCGAACAGGGGAGTGGGAGCAGTACTTC	CASSLKRTGEWEQYF
TRBV11-2	NA	TRBD1	TRBJ1-2	TGTGCCAGCAGCTTAGACAGGGGGGCGATTGGCTACACCTTC	CASSLDRGAIGYTF
TRBV7-6	once	NA	TRBJ1-1	TGTGCCAGCAGCCCGGCGGGGGGCTCGGAATTTGGCACTGAAGCTTTCTTT	CASSPAGGSEFGTEAFF
TRBV29-1	once	NA	TRBJ2-1	TGCAGCGTTACCGGTAATGAGCAGTTCTTC	CSVTGNEQFF
TRBV29-1	NA	TRBD2	TRBJ2-5	TGCAGCGTTGCATCCCAGCGGGGGGGCCTCGTTGAGACCCAGTACTTC	CSVASQRGGLVETQYF
TRBV7-6	NA	TRBD2	TRBJ2-1	TGTGCCAGCAGCAAATCCGGGACTACCACGGGTGAGCAGTTCTTC	CASSKSGTTTGEQFF
TRBV30	few	TRBD1	TRBJ2-1	TGTGCCTGGTCTCCGGGACAGGGGGCCTACAATGAGCAGTTCTTC	CAWSPGQGAYNEQFF
TRBV5-1	NA	TRBD2	TRBJ2-1	TGCGCCACCAATAGCGGGAGCTCCTACAATGAGCAGTTCTTC	CATNSGSSYNEQFF
TRBV28	NA	NA	TRBJ2-3	TGTGCCAGCAGTTTACGTTTAGGGAGAACAGATACGCAGTATTTT	CASSLRLGRTDTQYF